This TCR beta chain was recorded in a study of blood T cell repertoires in COVID-19. The CDR3 consists of 13 residues. The trim removed 4 bases at V and 3 bases at J, leaving 2 bases unmatched. CDR1 SEHNR and CDR2 FQNEAQ come from the germline V gene (reference sequence). In Cohort 3, a recovered donor had either two negative PCRs, clearance, or symptom resolution. TCRdb's copy holds only in-frame clones and misses some; the assay was immunoSEQ multiplex PCR. Of roughly 200,000 clones listed, around four fifths are singletons. What was sequenced was PBMCs or T cells enriched from blood (not recorded which). The chain links TRBV7-9 to TRBJ2-5; 7 nucleotides line up with TRBD1. The receptor's source is a man between 35 and 55 years old who had recovered from COVID-19. The CDR3 region has the DNA TGTGCCAGCAGCTGGGGACAGAAAGAGACCCAGTACTTC. This gives the protein CASSWGQKETQYF.